A selection of T cell receptor beta chains follows, all from one sample in a study of shared clonotypes between healthy human individuals. Some clones are missing from TCRdb's copy, which holds only in-frame ones; the method was immunoSEQ multiplex PCR. The sample has hundreds of thousands of clones; around 74% are singletons. Sequencing input: memory CD4+ T cells sorted from blood. The receptors originated from a woman in her 30s in good health. Both conserved end residues are part of each CDR3. Each record gives: D gene, J gene, V gene, clone size, CDR3 DNA, CDR3 protein. The D gene is left open where the match is weak. Clone size is stated in some rows and not others, as once, few, many or a class when expanded.

>NA|TRBJ1-5|TRBV19|NA
TGTGCCAGTAGTGGACGTCAGTACAATCAGCCCCAGCATTTT
CASSGRQYNQPQHF
>NA|TRBJ2-2|TRBV10-2|NA
TGCGCCAGCAGTTACCTACACGGGGAGCTGTTTTTT
CASSYLHGELFF
>NA|TRBJ1-5|TRBV6-5|NA
TGTGCCAGCAGTTACTTGGACGGGAATCAGCCCCAGCATTTT
CASSYLDGNQPQHF
>TRBD1|TRBJ1-1|TRBV14|NA
TGTGCCAGCAGCCAACTCCCGGGACAGGGGTACACTGAAGCTTTCTTT
CASSQLPGQGYTEAFF
>NA|TRBJ2-5|TRBV7-7|NA
TGTGCCAGCAGCCCGGTGACTCTGGGGACCCAGTACTTC
CASSPVTLGTQYF
>TRBD1|TRBJ2-7|TRBV5-1|NA
TGCGCCAGCAGCCTGGGGACAGGAGCCCTTCGGAAGTACTTC
CASSLGTGALRKYF
>NA|TRBJ1-2|TRBV4-1|NA
TGCGCCAGCAGCCAAGCAGGGGTTAACTATGGCTACACCTTC
CASSQAGVNYGYTF
>TRBD2|TRBJ2-1|TRBV11-2|NA
TGTGCCAGCAGCTTAGTTAACCGCCTAGCGGGAGCAAATGAGCAGTTCTTC
CASSLVNRLAGANEQFF
>TRBD1|TRBJ2-7|TRBV28|NA
TGTGCCAGCAGTTTTGCAGGACAGGGGTCCTACGAGCAGTACTTC
CASSFAGQGSYEQYF
>TRBD1|TRBJ1-2|TRBV5-1|NA
TGCGCCAGCAGCTTGGAGGGGGCAAGGAATGGCTACACCTTC
CASSLEGARNGYTF
>NA|TRBJ1-4|TRBV5-1|NA
TGCGCCAGCAGCTTTGCCCAGAGCACGGAAAAACTGTTTTTT
CASSFAQSTEKLFF
>TRBD2|TRBJ2-1|TRBV7-9|NA
TGTGCCAGCAGCTCGGGAGGGGAGTACAATGAGCAGTTCTTC
CASSSGGEYNEQFF
>TRBD1|TRBJ1-4|TRBV2|NA
TGTGCCAGCAGCCTAAGACAGGGGGGAAATGAAAAACTGTTTTTT
CASSLRQGGNEKLFF
>TRBD1|TRBJ2-7|TRBV25-1|few
TGTGCCAGCAGTGGGACCAGGGGGTACTACGAGCAGTACTTC
CASSGTRGYYEQYF
>NA|TRBJ1-2|TRBV18|NA
TGTGCCAGCTCACCACTTGGTGATGGCTACACCTTC
CASSPLGDGYTF